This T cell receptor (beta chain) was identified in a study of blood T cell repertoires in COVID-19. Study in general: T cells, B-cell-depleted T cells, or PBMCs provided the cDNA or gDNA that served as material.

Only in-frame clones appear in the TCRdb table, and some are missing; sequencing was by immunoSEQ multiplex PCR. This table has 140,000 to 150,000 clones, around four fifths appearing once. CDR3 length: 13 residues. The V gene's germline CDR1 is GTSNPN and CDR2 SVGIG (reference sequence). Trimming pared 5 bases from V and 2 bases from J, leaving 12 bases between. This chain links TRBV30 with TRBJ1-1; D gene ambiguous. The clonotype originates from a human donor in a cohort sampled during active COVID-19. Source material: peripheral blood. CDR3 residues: CAWFFGLNTEAFF. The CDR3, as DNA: TGTGCCTGGTTTTTTGGGCTTAACACTGAAGCTTTCTTT.